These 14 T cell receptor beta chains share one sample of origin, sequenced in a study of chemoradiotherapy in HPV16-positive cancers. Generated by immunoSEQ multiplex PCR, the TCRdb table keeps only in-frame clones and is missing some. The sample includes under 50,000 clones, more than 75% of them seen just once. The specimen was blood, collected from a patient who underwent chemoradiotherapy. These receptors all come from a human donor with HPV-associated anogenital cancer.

The DNA for the CDR3 is TGTGCCAGCAGCGTAGAAGGAAACACCATATATTTT. Translating it yields CASSVEGNTIYF. The chain couples TRBV9 to TRBJ1-3; D not resolved. V lost 0 bases, J lost 4 bases, and 2 bases lay in between. The germline V gene has CDR1 SGDLS and CDR2 YYNGEE. The CDR3 length is 12 residues.

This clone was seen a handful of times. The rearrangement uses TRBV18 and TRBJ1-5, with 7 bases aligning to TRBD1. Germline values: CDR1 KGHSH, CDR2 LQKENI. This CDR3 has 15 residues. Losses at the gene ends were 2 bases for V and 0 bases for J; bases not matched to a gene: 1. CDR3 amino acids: CASSPDRASNQPQHF. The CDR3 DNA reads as TGTGCCAGCTCACCAGACAGGGCTAGCAATCAGCCCCAGCATTTT. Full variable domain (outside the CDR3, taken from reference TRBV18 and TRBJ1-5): NAGVMQNPRHLVRRRGQEARLRCSPMKGHSHVYWYRQLPEEGLKFMVYLQKENIIDESGMPKERFSAEFPKEGPSILRIQQVVRGDSAAYFCASSPDRASNQPQHFGDGTRLSIL.

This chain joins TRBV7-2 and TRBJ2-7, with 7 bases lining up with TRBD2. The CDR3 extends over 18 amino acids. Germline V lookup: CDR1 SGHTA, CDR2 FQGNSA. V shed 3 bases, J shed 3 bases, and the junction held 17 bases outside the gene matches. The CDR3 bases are TGTGCCAGCAGCTTGCCGGAGGGACTAACCACTATCTTCTACGAGCAGTACTTC. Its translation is CASSLPEGLTTIFYEQYF.

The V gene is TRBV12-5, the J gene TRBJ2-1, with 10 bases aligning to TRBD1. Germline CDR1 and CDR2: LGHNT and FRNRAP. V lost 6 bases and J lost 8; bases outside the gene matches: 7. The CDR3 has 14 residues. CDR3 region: CASGPGQGWDEQFF. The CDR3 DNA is TGTGCTAGTGGACCGGGACAGGGGTGGGATGAGCAGTTCTTC.

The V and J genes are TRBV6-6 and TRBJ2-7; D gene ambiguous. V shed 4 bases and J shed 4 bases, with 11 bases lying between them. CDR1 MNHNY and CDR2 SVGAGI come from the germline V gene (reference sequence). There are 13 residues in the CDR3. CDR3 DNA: TGTGCCAGCAGTTCCCTTTGGACGTACGAGCAGTACTTC. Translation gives CASSSLWTYEQYF.

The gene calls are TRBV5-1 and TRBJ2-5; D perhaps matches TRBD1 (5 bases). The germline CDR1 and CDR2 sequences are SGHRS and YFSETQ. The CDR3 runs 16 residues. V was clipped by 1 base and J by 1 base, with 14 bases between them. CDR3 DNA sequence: TGCGCCAGCAGCTTGAATGCCAGGGTACGCCAAGAGACCCAGTACTTC. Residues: CASSLNARVRQETQYF.

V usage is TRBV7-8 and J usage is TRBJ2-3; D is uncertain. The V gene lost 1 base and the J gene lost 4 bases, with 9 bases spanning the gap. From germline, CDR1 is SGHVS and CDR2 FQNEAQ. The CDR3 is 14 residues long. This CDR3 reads CASSLVSGADTQYF. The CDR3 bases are TGTGCCAGCAGCTTAGTTTCGGGTGCAGATACGCAGTATTTT.

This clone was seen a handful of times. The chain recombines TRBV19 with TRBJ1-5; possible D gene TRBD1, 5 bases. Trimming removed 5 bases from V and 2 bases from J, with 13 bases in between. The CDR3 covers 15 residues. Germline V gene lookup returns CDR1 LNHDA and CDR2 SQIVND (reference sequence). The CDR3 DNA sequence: TGTGCCAGTAGTTCATGGGGCAGCGGCAATCAGCCCCAGCATTTT. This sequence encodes CASSSWGSGNQPQHF.

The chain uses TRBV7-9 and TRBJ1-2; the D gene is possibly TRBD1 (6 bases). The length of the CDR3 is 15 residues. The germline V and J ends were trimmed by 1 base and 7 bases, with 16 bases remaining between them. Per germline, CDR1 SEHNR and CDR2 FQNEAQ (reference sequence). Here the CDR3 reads CASSLVEAPGVGYTF. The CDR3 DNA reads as TGTGCCAGCAGCTTAGTAGAGGCTCCAGGGGTTGGCTACACCTTC.

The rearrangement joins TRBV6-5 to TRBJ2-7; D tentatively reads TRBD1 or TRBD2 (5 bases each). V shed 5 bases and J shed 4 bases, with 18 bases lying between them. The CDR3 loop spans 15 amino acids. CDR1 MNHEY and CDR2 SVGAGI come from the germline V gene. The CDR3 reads CASSVPRGAFYEQYF. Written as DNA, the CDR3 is TGTGCCAGCAGTGTCCCACGAGGGGCCTTTTACGAGCAGTACTTC.

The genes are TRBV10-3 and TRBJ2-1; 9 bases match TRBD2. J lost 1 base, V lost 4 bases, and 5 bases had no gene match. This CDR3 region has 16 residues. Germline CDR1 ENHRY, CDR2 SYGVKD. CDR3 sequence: CAISAGTSQSYNEQFF. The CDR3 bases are TGTGCCATCAGTGCCGGGACTAGCCAGTCCTACAATGAGCAGTTCTTC.

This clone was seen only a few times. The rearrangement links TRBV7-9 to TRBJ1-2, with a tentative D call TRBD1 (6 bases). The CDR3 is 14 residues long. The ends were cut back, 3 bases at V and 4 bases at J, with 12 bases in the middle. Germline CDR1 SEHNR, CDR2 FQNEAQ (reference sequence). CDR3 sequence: CASSFLDSLYGYTF. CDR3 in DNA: TGTGCCAGCAGCTTCCTGGACAGCCTCTATGGCTACACCTTC.

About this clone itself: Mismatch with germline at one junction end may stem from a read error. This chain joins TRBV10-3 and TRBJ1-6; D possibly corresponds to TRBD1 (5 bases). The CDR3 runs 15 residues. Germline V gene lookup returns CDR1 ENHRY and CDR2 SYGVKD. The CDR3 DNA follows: TGTGCCACCAGTAGAGGGGCAGAATATAATTCACCCCTCCACTTT. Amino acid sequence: CATSRGAEYNSPLHF.

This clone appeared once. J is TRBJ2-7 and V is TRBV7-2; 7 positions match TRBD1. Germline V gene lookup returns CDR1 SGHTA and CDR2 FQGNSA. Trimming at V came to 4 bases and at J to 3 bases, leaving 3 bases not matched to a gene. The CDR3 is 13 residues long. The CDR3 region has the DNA TGTGCCAGCAGCTCGGGACAGAACTACGAGCAGTACTTC. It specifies CASSSGQNYEQYF.